Reported below is one T cell receptor beta chain. Its antigen remains unknown. V lost 4 bases and J 6 bases, leaving 11 bases between the germline ends. The CDR3 totals 12 residues. Germline V CDR1 and CDR2: SGHDT, YYEEEE. 13 Jbeta primers and 60 Vbeta primers were used for the PCR. TCRdb's table, derived via immunoSEQ multiplex PCR, lists solely in-frame clones and lacks some. The table has around 75,000 clones, around 78% seen once. The data derive from a study of cytomegalovirus exposure and HLA in healthy donors. Whole-study findings and limits: Later genetic work tied a missense DCLRE1C variant to beta-chain V and J trimming. TCR beta chains associated with HLA were, in a later analysis, more clonally expanded than equally common others. Later, TCR association rates were found to vary by HLA locus, highest for DRB1 and lowest for HLA-C.

The receptor's source is a man in his forties in good health and CMV-seronegative. The source material was PBMCs. This chain links TRBV5-6 with TRBJ2-7; D might be TRBD1 (6 bases). CDR3 sequence: CASSEAGVEQYF. CDR3 coding DNA: TGTGCCAGCAGCGAAGCAGGGGTCGAGCAGTACTTC.